Reported below is one T cell receptor (beta chain). TCRdb redid the calling of the RT-PCR reads with MiXCR, one entry per CDR3 protein. The table records about a million distinct CDR3 sequences, roughly 18% of them present only once. This sample stems from a study of patients and donors after allogeneic stem cell transplantation. This CDR3 contains 14 residues. Per germline, CDR1 MDHEN and CDR2 SYDVKM. Unmatched junction bases numbered 3, after V lost 8 bases and J lost 0 bases. This chain connects TRBV28 to TRBJ1-5; 8 nucleotides match TRBD1. The sample taken for sequencing was blood, either unsorted or a sorted T cell fraction (not recorded which). The clonotype comes from a human donor who was either an allogeneic HSCT recipient or a stem cell or donor lymphocyte infusion donor (not recorded which). It is not recorded whose cells these are; they may come from a transplant donor. The DNA of the CDR3 is TGTGCCAGCGACAGGGGATATAGCAATCAGCCCCAGCATTTT. Amino acids: CASDRGYSNQPQHF.